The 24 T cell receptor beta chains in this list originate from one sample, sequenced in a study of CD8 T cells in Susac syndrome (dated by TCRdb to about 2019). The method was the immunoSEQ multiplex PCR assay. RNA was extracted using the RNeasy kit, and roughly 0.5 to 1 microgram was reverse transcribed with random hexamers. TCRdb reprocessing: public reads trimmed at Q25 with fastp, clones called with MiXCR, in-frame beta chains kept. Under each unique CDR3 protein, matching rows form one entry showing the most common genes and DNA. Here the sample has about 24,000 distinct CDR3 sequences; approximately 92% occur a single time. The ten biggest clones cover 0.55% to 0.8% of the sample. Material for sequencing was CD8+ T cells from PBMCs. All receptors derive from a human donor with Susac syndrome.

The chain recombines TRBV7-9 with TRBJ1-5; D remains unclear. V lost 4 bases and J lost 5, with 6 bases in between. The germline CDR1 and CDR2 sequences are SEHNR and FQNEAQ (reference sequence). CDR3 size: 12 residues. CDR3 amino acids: CASSYQDQPQHF. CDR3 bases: TGTGCCAGCAGCTACCAAGATCAGCCCCAGCATTTT.

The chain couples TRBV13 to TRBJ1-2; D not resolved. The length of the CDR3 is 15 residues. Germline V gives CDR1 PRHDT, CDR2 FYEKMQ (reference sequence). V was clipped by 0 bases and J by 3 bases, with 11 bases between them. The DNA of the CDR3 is TGTGCCAGCAGCTTAGGACTTGAGGCTCACTATGGCTACACCTTC. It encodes CASSLGLEAHYGYTF.

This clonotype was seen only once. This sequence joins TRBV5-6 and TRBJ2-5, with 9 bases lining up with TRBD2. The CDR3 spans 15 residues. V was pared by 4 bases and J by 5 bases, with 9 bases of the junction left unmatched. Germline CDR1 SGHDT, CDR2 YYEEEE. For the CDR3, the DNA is TGTGCCAGCAGCCGCTTCGCGGGGGGGCTTGAGACCCAGTACTTC. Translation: CASSRFAGGLETQYF.

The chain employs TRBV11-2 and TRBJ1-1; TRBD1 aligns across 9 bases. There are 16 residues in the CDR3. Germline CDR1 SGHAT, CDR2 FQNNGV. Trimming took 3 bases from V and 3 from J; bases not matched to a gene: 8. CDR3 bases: TGTGCCAGCAGCTTTTCCACAGGGGGCCAGGACACTGAAGCTTTCTTT. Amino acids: CASSFSTGGQDTEAFF. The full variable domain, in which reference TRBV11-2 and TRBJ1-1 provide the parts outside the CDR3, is EAGVAQSPRYKIIEKRQSVAFWCNPISGHATLYWYQQILGQGPKLLIQFQNNGVVDDSQLPKDRFSAERLKGVDSTLKIQPAKLEDSAVYLCASSFSTGGQDTEAFFGQGTRLTVV.

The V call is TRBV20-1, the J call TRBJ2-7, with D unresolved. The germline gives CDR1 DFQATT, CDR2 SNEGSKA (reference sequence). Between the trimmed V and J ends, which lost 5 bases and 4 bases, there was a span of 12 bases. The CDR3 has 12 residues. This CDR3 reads CSAPKTEYEQYF. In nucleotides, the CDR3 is TGCAGTGCTCCCAAGACTGAATACGAGCAGTACTTC.

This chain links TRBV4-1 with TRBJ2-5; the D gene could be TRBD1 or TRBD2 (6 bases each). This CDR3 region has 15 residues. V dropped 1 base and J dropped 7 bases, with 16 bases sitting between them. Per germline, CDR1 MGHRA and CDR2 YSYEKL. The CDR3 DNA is TGCGCCAGCAGCCAAGGTCGGGGGCGCCCGGGGACCCAGTACTTC. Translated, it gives CASSQGRGRPGTQYF.

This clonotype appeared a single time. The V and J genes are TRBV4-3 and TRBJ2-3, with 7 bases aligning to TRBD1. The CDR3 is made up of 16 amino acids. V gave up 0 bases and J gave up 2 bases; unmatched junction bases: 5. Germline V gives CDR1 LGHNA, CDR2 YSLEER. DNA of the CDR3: TGCGCCAGCAGCCAAGATGTGGGACAGAACACAGATACGCAGTATTTT. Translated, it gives CASSQDVGQNTDTQYF.

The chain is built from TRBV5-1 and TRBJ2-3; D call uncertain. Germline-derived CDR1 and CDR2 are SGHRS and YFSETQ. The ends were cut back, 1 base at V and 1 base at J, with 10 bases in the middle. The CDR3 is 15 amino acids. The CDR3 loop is CASSLIDGGTDTQYF. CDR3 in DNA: TGCGCCAGCAGCTTGATTGATGGTGGCACAGATACGCAGTATTTT. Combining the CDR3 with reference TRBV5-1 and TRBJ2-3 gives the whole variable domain KAGVTQTPRYLIKTRGQQVTLSCSPISGHRSVSWYQQTPGQGLQFLFEYFSETQRNKGNFPGRFSGRQFSNSRSEMNVSTLELGDSALYLCASSLIDGGTDTQYFGPGTRLTVL.

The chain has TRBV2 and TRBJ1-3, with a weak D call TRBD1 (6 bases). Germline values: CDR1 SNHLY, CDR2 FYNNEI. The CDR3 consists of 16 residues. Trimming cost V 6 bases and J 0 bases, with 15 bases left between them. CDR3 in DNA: TGTGCCAGCAGCGTACTGGACAGAAACTCTGGAAACACCATATATTTT. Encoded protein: CASSVLDRNSGNTIYF.

The CDR3 here is CASSLDLGVIKNIQYF. CDR3 DNA sequence: TGTGCCAGCAGCTTGGACCTAGGGGTAATCAAAAACATTCAGTACTTC. This chain links TRBV5-8 with TRBJ2-4; tentative D call: TRBD1 (5 bases). V was shortened by 0 bases and J by 3 bases, with 13 bases between the two germline ends. The germline V gene has CDR1 SGHTS and CDR2 YDEGEE. The CDR3 is 16 residues long.

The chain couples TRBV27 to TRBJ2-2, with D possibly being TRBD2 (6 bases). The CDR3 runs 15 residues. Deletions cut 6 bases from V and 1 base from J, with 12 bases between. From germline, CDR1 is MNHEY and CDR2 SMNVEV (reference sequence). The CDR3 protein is CASRRGGRNTGELFF. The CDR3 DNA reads TGTGCCAGCAGACGGGGAGGTAGGAACACCGGGGAGCTGTTTTTT.

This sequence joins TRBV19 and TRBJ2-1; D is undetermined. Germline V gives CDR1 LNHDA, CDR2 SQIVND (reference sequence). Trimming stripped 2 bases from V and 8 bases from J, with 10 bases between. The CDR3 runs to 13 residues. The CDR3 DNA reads TGTGCCAGTAGTATACTTCCCGGCGATGAGCAGTTCTTC. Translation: CASSILPGDEQFF.

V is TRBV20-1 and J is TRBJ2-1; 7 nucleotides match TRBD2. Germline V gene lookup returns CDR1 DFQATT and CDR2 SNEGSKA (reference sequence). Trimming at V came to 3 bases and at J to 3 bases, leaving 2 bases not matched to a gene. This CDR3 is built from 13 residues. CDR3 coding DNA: TGCAGTGCTAGCGGGGGGAGCTACAATGAGCAGTTCTTC. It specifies CSASGGSYNEQFF.

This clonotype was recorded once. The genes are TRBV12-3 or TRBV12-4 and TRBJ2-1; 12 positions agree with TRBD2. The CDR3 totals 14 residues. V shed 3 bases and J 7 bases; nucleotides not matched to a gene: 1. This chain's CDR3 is CASSFLAGGNEQFF. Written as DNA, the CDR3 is TGTGCCAGCAGTTTCCTAGCGGGGGGGAATGAGCAGTTCTTC.

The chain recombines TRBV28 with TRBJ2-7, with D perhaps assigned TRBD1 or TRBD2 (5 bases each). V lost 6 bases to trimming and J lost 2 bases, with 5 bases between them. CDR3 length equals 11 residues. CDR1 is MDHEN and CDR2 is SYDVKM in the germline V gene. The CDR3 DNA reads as TGTGCCAGCAGGGGACCCTACGAGCAGTACTTC. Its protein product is CASRGPYEQYF.

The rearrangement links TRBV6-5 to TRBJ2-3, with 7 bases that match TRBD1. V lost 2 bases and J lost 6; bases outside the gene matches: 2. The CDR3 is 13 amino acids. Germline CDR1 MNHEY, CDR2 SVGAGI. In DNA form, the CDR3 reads TGTGCCAGCAGTTACCCCAGGGGGGATACGCAGTATTTT. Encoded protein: CASSYPRGDTQYF.

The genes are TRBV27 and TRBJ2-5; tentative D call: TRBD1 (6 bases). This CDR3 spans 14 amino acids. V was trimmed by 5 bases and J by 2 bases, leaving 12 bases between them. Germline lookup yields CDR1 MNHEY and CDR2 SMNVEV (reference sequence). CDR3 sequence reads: CASSRGQNQETQYF. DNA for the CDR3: TGTGCCAGCAGTCGTGGACAGAATCAAGAGACCCAGTACTTC.

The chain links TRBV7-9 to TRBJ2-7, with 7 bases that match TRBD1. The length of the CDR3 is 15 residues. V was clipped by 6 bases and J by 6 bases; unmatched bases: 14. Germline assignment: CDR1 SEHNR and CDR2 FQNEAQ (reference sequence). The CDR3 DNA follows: TGTGCCAGCAGACCCGGGAAGGGGGCCAGCACCGAGCAGTACTTC. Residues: CASRPGKGASTEQYF.

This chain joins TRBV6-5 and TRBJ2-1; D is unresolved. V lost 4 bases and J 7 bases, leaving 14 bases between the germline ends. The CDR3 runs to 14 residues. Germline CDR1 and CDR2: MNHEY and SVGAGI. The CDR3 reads CASSSDTDGNEQFF. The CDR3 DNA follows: TGTGCCAGCAGTTCCGACACGGACGGGAATGAGCAGTTCTTC.

The CDR3 is CRRAGERGHEQYF. CDR3 in DNA: TGCAGGCGGGCCGGAGAGAGGGGGCACGAGCAGTACTTC. The V and J genes are TRBV20-1 and TRBJ2-7, with 7 bases that match TRBD1. Germline V gene sequence: CDR1 DFQATT, CDR2 SNEGSKA (reference sequence). The CDR3 contains 13 residues.

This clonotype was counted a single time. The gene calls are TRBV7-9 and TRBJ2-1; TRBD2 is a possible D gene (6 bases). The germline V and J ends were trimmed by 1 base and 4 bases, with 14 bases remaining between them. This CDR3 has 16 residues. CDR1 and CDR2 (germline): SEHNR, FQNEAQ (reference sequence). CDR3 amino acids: CASSLVGGGGYNEQFF. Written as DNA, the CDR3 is TGTGCCAGCAGCTTAGTAGGCGGAGGAGGGTACAATGAGCAGTTCTTC.

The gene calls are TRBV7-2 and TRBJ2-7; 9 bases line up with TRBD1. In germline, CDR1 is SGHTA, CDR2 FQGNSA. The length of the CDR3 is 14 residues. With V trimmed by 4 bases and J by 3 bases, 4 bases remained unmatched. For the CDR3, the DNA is TGTGCCAGCAGCTCCGGGACAGGGTACTACGAGCAGTACTTC. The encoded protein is CASSSGTGYYEQYF.

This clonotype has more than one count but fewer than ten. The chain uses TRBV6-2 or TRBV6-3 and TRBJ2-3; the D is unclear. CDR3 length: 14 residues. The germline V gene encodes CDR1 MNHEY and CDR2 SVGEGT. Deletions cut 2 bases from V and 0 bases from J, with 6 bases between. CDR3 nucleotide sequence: TGTGCCAGCAGTTACGCCTCTAGCACAGATACGCAGTATTTT. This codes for CASSYASSTDTQYF.

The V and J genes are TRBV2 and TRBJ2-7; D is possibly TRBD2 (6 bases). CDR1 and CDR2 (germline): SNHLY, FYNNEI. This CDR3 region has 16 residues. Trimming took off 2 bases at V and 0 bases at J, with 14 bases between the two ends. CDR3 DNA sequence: TGTGCCAGCAGTGAACTCCGGGACTCCGACTCCTACGAGCAGTACTTC. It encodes CASSELRDSDSYEQYF.